Listed here is a single T cell receptor (beta chain). What it recognizes is unknown. This sample is part of a study of molecular identifiers for immune sequencing clone quantification. The study's findings and limits: In CMV-specific effectors, clones above 20 copies held over 99% of molecules; naive, under 1%. Detection of one spiked Jurkat cell's TCR RNA reportedly worked in one million naive cells.

CDR3 length equals 13 residues. Per the germline V gene, CDR1 is KGHDR and CDR2 is SFDVKD. The ends were cut back, 2 bases at V and 5 bases at J, with 7 bases in the middle. The authors built bulk TCR libraries by previously described methods with listed TCR primers. TCRdb used MiXCR to reprocess the PCR reads, holding one entry per CDR3 protein. The profile shows more than 85,000 distinct CDR3 sequences, 36% of them singletons. The clonotype comes from a human donor in good health. Some libraries in this study had Jurkat cell RNA spiked in. The sample comprised naive CD8+ T cells from blood, with Jurkat cell RNA spiked in. Subset defined: FACS-sorted CD8+CD4-CCR7+CD45RA+ naive T cells. The chain recombines TRBV24-1 with TRBJ2-3; D remains unclear. CDR3 region: CATSDSLRDTQYF. CDR3 bases: TGTGCCACCAGTGATTCTTTGAGAGATACGCAGTATTTT.